The present T cell receptor (beta chain) was sequenced within a study of CD8 T cells in Susac syndrome (dated by TCRdb to about 2019). Context from the whole study: Of the Susac syndrome patients who were sequenced, about eight were in clinical remission while about six had clinically active disease. At blood withdrawal, Susac syndrome patients were either therapy-naive, taking corticosteroids (in some cases with IVIg as well), or taking IVIg alone. Whether CD8+ T cell activation and differentiation in Susac syndrome was antigen driven was tested using repertoire sequencing. Clonality of the CD8+ T cell repertoire was compared between eleven to twelve healthy donors, roughly 14 Susac syndrome patients and fewer than 16 multiple sclerosis patients. The full study reports these points: Susac syndrome CD8+ repertoires showed clonal expansion, highest in CD8+ TEMRA cells and greater in clinically active than remitting patients. Sixteen Susac-specific public clones were identified in the total CD8+ repertoire, and about 5 Susac-specific public clones were identified in the CD8+ TEMRA repertoire. The study acknowledged that relatively few individuals were included in the TCR sequencing and HLA analysis.

The CDR3 has 17 amino acids, counting the end cysteine and phenylalanine. CDR3 DNA only is kept here, 51 bases in frame from base 1. The junction shows trimming of 1 base on V and 5 bases on J, and the gene matches do not reach 13 bases of it. CDR1 and CDR2 are drawn from the germline V gene: SGHVS, FQNEAQ. Peripheral blood CD8+ and CD4+ T cells from healthy donors, Susac syndrome patients and multiple sclerosis patients were profiled by high-throughput TCR beta sequencing. The Susac syndrome patients fulfilled recently defined diagnostic criteria for either definite or probable disease. CD8+ TEMRA cells were enriched by FACS, while bulk CD8+ and CD4+ T cells were purified by magnetic negative isolation. Blood was drawn into EDTA tubes, processed within 24 hours, and PBMCs were isolated by density gradient centrifugation. PBMCs destined for TCR sequencing were cryopreserved in liquid nitrogen and later thawed in a 37 °C water bath. Purity of sorted or isolated CD4+, CD8+ and CD8+ TEMRA cells was at least 90%.

To note about this clonotype: Its specific antigen is unknown. It has no much larger one-base neighbor in the sample; base qualities were not kept.

RNA was extracted with the RNeasy kit and roughly 0.45 to 1 ug was reverse transcribed using random hexamers. TCR beta CDR3 regions were amplified with the immunoSEQ multiplex PCR assay covering 54 Vbeta and 13 Jbeta segments. Bias from PCR amplification was corrected by using a synthetic template baseline for primer optimization and for computational correction. The authors' pipeline ran thus. Only productive sequences were kept, with reads annotated to V, D and J genes according to IMGT and analyzed in immunoSEQ Analyzer. Clonality was computed as one minus Shannon entropy normalized by log2 of the number of productive unique sequences. For each patient and control, public and private clones were evaluated within the 100 most prevalent clones. Clones were defined as Susac-specific when absent from the healthy and MS cohorts, from over a thousand published viral clones and from other ImmuneACCESS disease sequences. The public reads were reanalyzed by TCRdb: fastp trimming at Q25, MiXCR alignment, in-frame beta chains only. Every entry covers one CDR3 protein and lists the most common genes and DNA from its rows. TCRdb's processing, not the authors', yielded these V and J calls. This sample has 200,000 or so distinct CDR3 sequences in its table, and 95% of those were observed once. The top ten clonotypes cover approximately 0.16% of the sample.

The clonotype comes from a human donor with Susac syndrome. Recombination connected TRBV7-8 to TRBJ1-1; TRBD1 lines up with 7 middle nucleotides. Sequencing input: CD8+ T cells from PBMCs. The CDR3 sequence is CASSLEPLITGETEAFF. The DNA sequence reads TGTGCCAGCAGCTTAGAGCCTTTAATCACAGGGGAGACTGAAGCTTTCTTT.